The T cell receptor beta chain under discussion was sequenced for a study of blood T cell repertoires in COVID-19. The wider study: Nucleic acid was either cDNA or gDNA, and it came from T cells, B-cell-depleted T cells, or PBMCs.

Across over 20 US areas, participants ranged in age from roughly 18 to 95 years. In assigning cohorts, the study relied on participant-reported clinical history. V was pared by 10 bases and J by 3 bases, with 10 bases of the junction left unmatched. The CDR3 runs 15 residues. Germline CDR1 and CDR2: MRHNA and SNTAGT. Authors' analysis steps: Cell counts per sample came from amplifying reference gene primers. Method: immunoSEQ multiplex PCR; TCRdb's copy keeps in-frame clones and lacks some. V and J calls and clone size come straight from that table; D and trimming were deduced from the DNA. The sample has more than 200,000 clones; 75% to 85% are singletons.

The TCR comes from a man younger than 40 with acute COVID-19. This chain connects TRBV6-4 to TRBJ2-7; 12 bases align to TRBD2. Material: PBMCs or T cells enriched from blood (not recorded which). The CDR3 loop is CATRLAGDPGYEQYF. DNA of the CDR3: TGTGCCACCAGACTAGCGGGGGACCCCGGCTACGAGCAGTACTTC.